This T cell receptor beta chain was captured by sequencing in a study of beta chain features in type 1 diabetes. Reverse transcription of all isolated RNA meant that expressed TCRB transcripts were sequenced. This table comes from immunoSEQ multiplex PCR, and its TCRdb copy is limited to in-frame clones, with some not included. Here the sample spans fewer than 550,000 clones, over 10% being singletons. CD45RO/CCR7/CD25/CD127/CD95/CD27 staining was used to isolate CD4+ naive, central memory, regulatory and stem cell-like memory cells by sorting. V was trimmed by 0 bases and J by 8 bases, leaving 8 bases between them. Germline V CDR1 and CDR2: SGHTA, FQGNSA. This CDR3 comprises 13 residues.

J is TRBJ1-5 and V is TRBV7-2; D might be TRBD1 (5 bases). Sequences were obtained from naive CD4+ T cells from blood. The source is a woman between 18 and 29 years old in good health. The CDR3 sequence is CASSLAQAKPQHF. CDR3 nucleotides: TGTGCCAGCAGCTTAGCACAGGCCAAGCCCCAGCATTTT.